Here is one T cell receptor beta chain with its context. Bulk tumor genomic DNA constituted the template, at approximately 600 ng per sample. Several far-apart biopsies were taken per primary tumor during surgery. Curative surgical treatment was performed in patients who had newly diagnosed, untreated non-small cell lung cancer. CDR3 length equals 13 residues. Trimming took 3 bases from V and 3 from J, leaving 10 bases between them. CDR1 is SGHDT and CDR2 is YYEEEE in the germline V gene. TCR beta CDR3 regions came from multiplex PCR with 32 forward V and 13 reverse J primers. TCRdb re-called the multiplex PCR reads with MiXCR, one entry per CDR3 protein. Here the sample spans fewer than 25,000 distinct CDR3 sequences, about 30% being singletons. This specimen belongs to a study of immune heterogeneity within non-small cell lung tumors.

The rearrangement uses TRBV5-6 and TRBJ2-7; no firm D call. The TCR originated in a man aged 35-49 years with non-small cell lung cancer. Sequencing was carried out using lung tumor tissue. CDR3 in amino acids: CASSSGLCYEQYF. DNA for the CDR3: TGTGCCAGCAGCTCCGGGCTCTGCTACGAGCAGTACTTC.